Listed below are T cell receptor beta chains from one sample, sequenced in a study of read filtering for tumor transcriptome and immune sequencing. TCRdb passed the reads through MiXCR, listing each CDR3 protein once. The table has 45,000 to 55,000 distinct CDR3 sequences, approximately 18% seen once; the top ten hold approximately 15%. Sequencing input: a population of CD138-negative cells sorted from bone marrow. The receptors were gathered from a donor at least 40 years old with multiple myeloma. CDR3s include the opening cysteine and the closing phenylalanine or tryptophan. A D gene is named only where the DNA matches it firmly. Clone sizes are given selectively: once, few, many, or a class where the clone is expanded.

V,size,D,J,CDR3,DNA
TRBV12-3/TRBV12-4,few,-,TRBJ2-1,CASNQRGRDEQFF,TGTGCCAGCAACCAACGGGGACGCGATGAGCAGTTCTTC
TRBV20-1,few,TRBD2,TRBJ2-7,CSASVAGGLGSYEQYF,TGCAGTGCTAGTGTTGCGGGAGGCCTCGGATCCTACGAGCAGTACTTC
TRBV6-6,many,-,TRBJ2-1,CASTQSTGEQFF,TGTGCCAGCACCCAGTCGACCGGTGAGCAGTTCTTC
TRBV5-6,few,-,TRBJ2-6,CASSPPGSSGANVLTF,TGTGCCAGCAGCCCCCCGGGGTCCTCTGGGGCCAACGTCCTGACTTTC
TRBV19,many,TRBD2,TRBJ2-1,CASRVQREVNEQFF,TGTGCCAGTAGGGTCCAGCGGGAGGTCAATGAGCAGTTCTTC
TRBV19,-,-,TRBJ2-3,CASSIQPAGGRTDTQYF,TGTGCCAGTAGTATCCAGCCAGCGGGTGGTCGCACAGATACGCAGTATTTT
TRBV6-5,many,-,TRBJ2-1,CASSLARARSNNEQFF,TGTGCCAGCAGCCTGGCTCGGGCGCGCTCGAACAATGAGCAGTTCTTC
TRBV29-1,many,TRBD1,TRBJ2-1,CSVVRDSTYNEQFF,TGCAGCGTTGTCCGGGACAGCACCTACAATGAGCAGTTCTTC
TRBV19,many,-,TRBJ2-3,CASTQRPLPTDTQYF,TGTGCCAGTACCCAGCGACCCCTTCCTACAGATACGCAGTATTTT
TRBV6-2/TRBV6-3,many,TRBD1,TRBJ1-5,CASSPGTGSNQPQHF,TGTGCCAGTTCACCCGGGACAGGTAGCAATCAGCCCCAGCATTTT
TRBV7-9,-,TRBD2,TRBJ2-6,CASSLRGGSGANVLTF,TGTGCCAGCAGCTTACGGGGGGGCAGTGGGGCCAACGTCCTGACTTTC
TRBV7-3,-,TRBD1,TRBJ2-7,CASTPGTGSPEQYF,TGTGCCAGCACCCCCGGGACAGGGTCCCCCGAGCAGTACTTC
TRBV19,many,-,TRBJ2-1,CASSTRGGGVGNNEQFF,TGTGCCAGTAGTACCCGCGGGGGCGGGGTAGGAAACAATGAGCAGTTCTTC
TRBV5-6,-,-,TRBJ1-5,CASSLGYGVNQPQHF,TGTGCCAGCAGCTTGGGTTACGGCGTGAATCAGCCCCAGCATTTT
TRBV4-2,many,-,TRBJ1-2,CASSLPGRGFYGYTF,TGTGCCAGCAGCCTCCCCGGACGGGGGTTCTATGGCTACACCTTC
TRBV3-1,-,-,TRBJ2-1,CATSRARNWFF,TGTGCCACCAGCCGTGCCCGAAACTGGTTCTTC
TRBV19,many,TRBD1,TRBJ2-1,CASSSVQGAGNEQFF,TGTGCCAGTAGTTCAGTACAGGGGGCAGGCAATGAGCAGTTCTTC
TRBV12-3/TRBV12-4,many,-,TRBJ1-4,CASSFAVPPNEKLFF,TGTGCCAGCAGTTTCGCGGTTCCCCCTAATGAAAAACTGTTTTTT
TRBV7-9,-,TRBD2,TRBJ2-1,CTSSLLAGGPGEQFF,TGTACCAGCAGCCTACTTGCGGGAGGGCCCGGAGAGCAGTTCTTC
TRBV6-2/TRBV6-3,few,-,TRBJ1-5,CASSYLGRSNQPQHF,TGTGCCAGCAGTTACCTGGGACGAAGCAATCAGCCCCAGCATTTT
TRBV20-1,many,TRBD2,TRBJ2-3,CSAAGTRGLALTDTQYF,TGCAGTGCGGCCGGGACAAGGGGACTAGCGTTGACAGATACGCAGTATTTT
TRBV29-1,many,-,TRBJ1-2,CSVEGMAYGYTF,TGCAGCGTTGAAGGGATGGCCTATGGCTACACCTTC
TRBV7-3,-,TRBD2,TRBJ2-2,CASFLMSSGYTGELFF,TGTGCCAGCTTCTTAATGTCTAGCGGGTACACCGGGGAGCTGTTTTTT
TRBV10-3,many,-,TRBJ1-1,CAISESSQVDTEAFF,TGTGCCATCAGTGAGTCGTCTCAGGTTGACACTGAAGCTTTCTTT
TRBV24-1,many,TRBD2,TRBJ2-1,CATSRRTSGRGYNEQFF,TGTGCCACCAGTAGGAGGACTAGCGGGAGGGGATACAATGAGCAGTTCTTC
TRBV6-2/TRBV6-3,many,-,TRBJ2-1,CASSYSTIRQFF,TGTGCCAGCAGTTACTCGACAATAAGGCAGTTCTTC
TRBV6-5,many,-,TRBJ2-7,CASTSGLPGAEQYF,TGTGCCAGCACGAGCGGACTCCCCGGAGCCGAGCAGTACTTC
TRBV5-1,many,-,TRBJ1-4,CASSRGSNEKLFF,TGCGCCAGCAGCCGAGGATCTAATGAAAAACTGTTTTTT
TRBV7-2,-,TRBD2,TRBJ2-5,CASSLAHELASGRALETQYF,TGTGCCAGCAGCTTAGCGCACGAGCTGGCTAGCGGGAGGGCCTTGGAGACCCAGTACTTC